This paragraph reports one T cell receptor beta chain. Antigen unknown. Data came from immunoSEQ multiplex PCR; TCRdb stores just in-frame clones and leaves some out. Counted here are 80,000 to 95,000 clones, under 95% occurring once; the ten biggest clones make up roughly 0.5%. The V gene's germline CDR1 is SGHDN and CDR2 FVKESK. The V and J ends lost 1 base and 1 base respectively, with 19 bases between them. This CDR3 spans 18 amino acids. The sample belongs to a study of OX40 agonist ivuxolimab in advanced cancers. Study results and caveats: Among T cells, CD8+ cells averaged more expanded clones than CD4+ cells. People who partly responded at 0.1-3.0 mg/kg had some of the least clonal expansion seen.

The specimen was CD4+ or CD8+ T cells sorted from blood, collected in a trial of the OX40 agonist ivuxolimab. This TCR derives from an adult with an advanced solid tumor such as melanoma, head and neck, liver or kidney cancer. The chain is built from TRBV14 and TRBJ1-1; no clear D gene. The CDR3 region has the DNA TGTGCCAGCAGCCAAGGAGGAATCGGGTTAAGACCGAACACTGAAGCTTTCTTT. This sequence encodes CASSQGGIGLRPNTEAFF.